A single sample is the source of the 10 T cell receptor beta chains below, sequenced in a study of blood T cell repertoires in COVID-19. TCRdb's copy holds only in-frame clones and misses some; the assay was immunoSEQ multiplex PCR. The table records over 110,000 clones, over 70% of them present only once. The sample taken for sequencing was peripheral blood. The origin of the receptors is a woman aged 55-70 years with acute or convalescent COVID-19.

The rearrangement links TRBV18 to TRBJ1-2, with 7 bases fitting TRBD1. CDR1 KGHSH and CDR2 LQKENI come from the germline V gene. The CDR3 runs to 15 residues. V shed 6 bases and J 8 bases; nucleotides not matched to a gene: 15. The CDR3, as DNA: TGTGCCAGCTCCCAGGGACAGCCCACTATCAAAGGCTACACCTTC. This gives the protein CASSQGQPTIKGYTF.

V usage is TRBV11-3 and J usage is TRBJ2-1; 7 bases align to TRBD2. CDR3 length: 14 residues. The V and J ends lost 1 base and 8 bases, in that order; junction bases with no gene match: 5. CDR1 SGHNT and CDR2 YENEEA come from the germline V gene. CDR3 in amino acids: CASSLGGGVHEQFF. In nucleotides, the CDR3 is TGTGCCAGCAGCTTAGGGGGGGGAGTACATGAGCAGTTCTTC.

This clone was counted only a few times. This CDR3 is CAWSRRGEMNTEAFF. The CDR3 nucleotides read TGTGCCTGGAGTCGTCGGGGGGAGATGAACACTGAAGCTTTCTTT. The chain recombines TRBV30 with TRBJ1-1; maybe TRBD1 (5 bases). Trimming removed 2 bases at V and 0 bases at J, with 13 bases between. The CDR3 consists of 15 residues. Germline V CDR1 and CDR2: GTSNPN, SVGIG (reference sequence).

The chain uses TRBV11-1 and TRBJ2-5; tentative D call: TRBD2 (6 bases). V lost 0 bases, J lost 7 bases, and 15 bases lay in between. Germline V gene sequence: CDR1 SGHAT, CDR2 FQDESV (reference sequence). This CDR3 comprises 15 residues. For the CDR3, the DNA is TGTGCCAGCAGCTTAGCCCGGGACCGCGGGACGACCCAGTACTTC. Amino acid sequence: CASSLARDRGTTQYF.

This clone was detected a few times. V is TRBV28 and J is TRBJ2-5; 9 positions agree with TRBD1. The CDR3 sequence is 16 residues long. Germline V gives CDR1 MDHEN, CDR2 SYDVKM. Unmatched junction bases numbered 12, after V lost 5 bases and J lost 5 bases. The CDR3 protein is CASSPPLDRGGETQYF. CDR3 bases: TGTGCCAGCAGTCCGCCGTTAGACAGGGGGGGGGAGACCCAGTACTTC. The variable domain in full, with the rest retrieved from reference TRBV28 and TRBJ2-5, is DVKVTQSSRYLVKRTGEKVFLECVQDMDHENMFWYRQDPGLGLRLIYFSYDVKMKEKGDIPEGYSVSREKKERFSLILESASTNQTSMYLCASSPPLDRGGETQYFGPGTRLLVL.

The chain is built from TRBV18 and TRBJ2-7; D may be TRBD1 (6 bases). The CDR3 spans 14 residues. Germline V gene lookup returns CDR1 KGHSH and CDR2 LQKENI. Between the trimmed V and J ends, which lost 2 bases and 1 base, there was a span of 9 bases. The CDR3 is CASSPVQGSYEQYF. In DNA, the CDR3 is TGTGCCAGCTCACCAGTACAGGGATCCTACGAGCAGTACTTC.

The chain recombines TRBV11-2 with TRBJ2-1, with 10 bases aligning to TRBD1. The V gene end was trimmed by 5 bases and the J gene end by 6 bases; junction bases not matched to a gene: 10. CDR1 and CDR2 (germline): SGHAT, FQNNGV. The CDR3 contains 16 residues. The CDR3 DNA follows: TGTGCCAGCAGCCTTCCCGGGACAGGGGTTCTCAATGAGCAGTTCTTC. Translating gives CASSLPGTGVLNEQFF.

This chain connects TRBV19 to TRBJ1-1; possible D gene TRBD1, 5 bases. The V end lost 7 bases, the J end lost 0 bases, and 9 bases lay between the germline ends. In germline, CDR1 is LNHDA, CDR2 SQIVND (reference sequence). This CDR3 spans 13 amino acids. The CDR3 sequence: CASKWGMNTEAFF. For the CDR3, the DNA is TGTGCCAGTAAATGGGGCATGAACACTGAAGCTTTCTTT.

The chain carries TRBV30 and TRBJ1-2; D is ambiguous. The V gene lost 0 bases and the J gene lost 8 bases, with 16 bases spanning the gap. The germline V gene has CDR1 GTSNPN and CDR2 SVGIG (reference sequence). The CDR3 totals 14 residues. This chain's CDR3 is CAWSVPRGVEGYTF. CDR3 bases: TGTGCCTGGAGTGTACCCCGGGGAGTTGAGGGCTACACCTTC.

V gene TRBV2 combines with J gene TRBJ1-4; D is unresolved. The V end was cut by 7 bases, the J end by 0 bases, with 9 bases between. Germline CDR1 SNHLY, CDR2 FYNNEI. There are 14 residues in the CDR3. The CDR3, as DNA: TGTGCCAGCACCTGGGCAGCAACTAATGAAAAACTGTTTTTT. It specifies CASTWAATNEKLFF.